This T cell receptor beta chain was captured by sequencing in a study of shared clonotypes between healthy human individuals. The V end lost 5 bases, the J end lost 3 bases, and 19 bases lay between the germline ends. This CDR3 contains 16 residues. Germline CDR1 and CDR2: MNHEY and SMNVEV (reference sequence). There are a few counts of this clone. Only CD45RO-negative cells positively selected for CCR7 counted as naive CD8 cells, so terminally differentiated effector memory CD45RA+ cells were excluded. Profiled with immunoSEQ multiplex PCR; TCRdb holds only in-frame clones, not every one. The table records about 2.1 million clones, around 95% of them present only once.

The source of this sequence is a young man in good health. Some clones in this sample may be carry-over from other donors' samples. Sequencing used naive CD8+ T cells from PBMCs. This sequence joins TRBV27 and TRBJ1-1, with D tentatively TRBD1 (6 bases). The CDR3 DNA sequence: TGTGCCAGCAGTCCCATATACGCGGGGGGCCACACTGAAGCTTTCTTT. This encodes CASSPIYAGGHTEAFF.